The entry that follows covers one T cell receptor beta chain sequence. Its antigen remains unknown. The record originates from a study of CD4 T cells in relation to SARS-CoV-2 and coronaviruses. Turning to the study itself: Controls used an HIV-1 Nef peptide pool or no peptide.

Sequenced by immunoSEQ multiplex PCR; TCRdb stores in-frame clones only, minus some. Found here are 15,000 to 20,000 clones, around 74% of them singletons; the top ten hold 30%. CDR1 MNHEY and CDR2 SVGAGI come from the germline V gene. V shed 9 bases and J shed 4 bases, with 16 bases lying between them. This CDR3 is 14 amino acids long. Unexposed donor CD4+ T cells date from 2011-2018, before the COVID-19 pandemic. After about 10 days of culture, CD4+ T cells were isolated. The sequenced material came from CD4+ T cells from PBMCs, cultured in vitro. The chain links TRBV6-5 to TRBJ1-3, with D maybe TRBD1 (5 bases). This TCR was sampled from a human donor in good health. The CDR3 region has the DNA TGTGCCAGTCTCTCAGACAGTTCAGGAAACACCATATATTTT. This gives the protein CASLSDSSGNTIYF.